The clone carrying this T cell receptor beta chain was picked up many times. Its matching antigen is unknown. These data originate in a study of early T cells in non-severe SARS-CoV-2 infection. Study at large: Unpaired chains resulted from sequencing bulk RNA of unsorted whole blood. Study results and caveats: Reliance on VDJdb matching favored anti-spike CD8 responses; private and CD4 specificities were missed.

The CDR3 consists of 16 residues. CDR1 and CDR2 (germline): LGHDT, YNNKEL (reference sequence). V was trimmed by 1 base and J by 0 bases, leaving 10 bases between them. The TCR library protocol was used to attach unique molecular identifiers. These identifiers were attached to individual cDNA molecules. TCRdb independently ran MiXCR on the 5' RACE reads; one entry per CDR3 protein. The profile shows fewer than 55,000 distinct CDR3 sequences, under 4.5% of them singletons. The V and J genes are TRBV3-1 and TRBJ2-1, with no clear D. The sample comprised whole blood. This TCR came from an adult who was a healthcare worker with PCR-confirmed SARS-CoV-2 infection or an uninfected control (not recorded which). In nucleotides, the CDR3 is TGTGCCAGCAGCCAAGCAGGTACGGTCTCCTACAATGAGCAGTTCTTC. Translation gives CASSQAGTVSYNEQFF.